The rows below give T cell receptor beta chains drawn from one sample of a study of T cell repertoires in cytomegalovirus infection. TCRdb passed the reads through MiXCR, listing each CDR3 protein once. The repertoire holds approximately 320,000 distinct CDR3 sequences, around 9.5% seen once, with about 4.5% in the top ten. The sample taken for sequencing was PBMCs. The receptor set was obtained from a human donor in good health (CMV status not recorded). Some clones in this sample may be carry-over from other donors' samples. Both conserved end residues are part of each CDR3. Fields, in order: D gene, J gene, CDR3 length, clone size, V gene, CDR3 protein, CDR3 DNA. The D gene is left open where the match is weak. A row's size may be missing; if present it is once, few, many or a size class.

>TRBD2|TRBJ2-5|15|many|TRBV7-2
CASSRGSGTQETQYF
TGTGCCAGCAGTCGCGGTAGCGGGACCCAAGAGACCCAGTACTTC
>TRBD2|TRBJ2-7|16|many|TRBV7-2
CASSLLAGGGGYEQYF
TGTGCCAGCAGCTTACTAGCGGGAGGCGGGGGCTACGAGCAGTACTTC
>-|TRBJ1-6|15|many|TRBV28
CASSFFRGSNSPLHF
TGTGCCAGCAGTTTTTTCAGAGGGAGTAATTCACCCCTCCACTTT
>TRBD1|TRBJ1-6|17|many|TRBV7-2
CASSLGGGRSYNSPLHF
TGTGCCAGCAGCTTAGGAGGGGGCCGCTCCTATAATTCACCCCTCCACTTT
>TRBD1|TRBJ1-1|13|-|TRBV30
CAWIRDRGTEAFF
TGTGCCTGGATTCGGGACAGGGGGACTGAAGCTTTCTTT
>TRBD2|TRBJ2-7|15|many|TRBV12-3/TRBV12-4
CASSPSRRGGYEQYF
TGTGCCAGCAGTCCGTCGAGGCGGGGGGGATACGAGCAGTACTTC
>TRBD2|TRBJ2-3|16|few|TRBV20-1
CSARVGGRAIEDTQYF
TGCAGTGCTAGAGTGGGCGGGAGGGCCATAGAGGATACGCAGTATTTT
>TRBD1|TRBJ1-2|14|many|TRBV7-9
CASSLATGGYGYTF
TGTGCCAGCAGCTTAGCGACAGGGGGCTATGGCTACACCTTC
>-|TRBJ1-5|11|few|TRBV12-3/TRBV12-4
CASSINQPQHF
TGTGCCAGCAGCATCAATCAGCCCCAGCATTTT
>-|TRBJ2-5|15|many|TRBV7-9
CASSSPRPAQETQYF
TGTGCCAGCAGCTCCCCCAGACCGGCCCAAGAGACCCAGTACTTC
>TRBD1|TRBJ1-1|13|few|TRBV6-1
CASSETGVTEAFF
TGTGCCAGCAGTGAAACAGGGGTCACTGAAGCTTTCTTT
>-|TRBJ2-7|11|many|TRBV28
CASSLDVEQYF
TGTGCCAGCAGCCTAGACGTCGAGCAGTACTTC
>TRBD1|TRBJ1-4|15|many|TRBV7-2
CASSVRTGRNEKLFF
TGTGCCAGCAGCGTTAGGACAGGCCGTAATGAAAAACTGTTTTTT
>-|TRBJ2-7|11|few|TRBV20-1
CSAEDGREQYF
TGCAGTGCTGAGGACGGCCGGGAGCAGTACTTC
>-|TRBJ2-7|13|many|TRBV29-1
CSVEAPFGHEQYF
TGCAGCGTTGAAGCCCCGTTTGGGCACGAGCAGTACTTC
>-|TRBJ2-3|15|-|TRBV27
CASSPTIIRADTQYF
TGTGCCAGCAGTCCCACAATCATCCGAGCAGATACGCAGTATTTT
>TRBD2|TRBJ2-5|15|many|TRBV7-2
CASSPPTGLRETQYF
TGTGCCAGCAGCCCTCCAACGGGACTACGGGAGACCCAGTACTTC
>-|TRBJ2-5|13|few|TRBV15
CATSRDQGETQYF
TGTGCCACCAGCAGAGATCAGGGCGAGACCCAGTACTTC
>TRBD2|TRBJ2-7|14|-|TRBV15
CATKQGGRAYEQYF
TGTGCCACCAAGCAGGGCGGGAGGGCCTACGAGCAGTACTTC
>-|TRBJ1-4|16|few|TRBV7-2
CASSLAGVPTNEKLFF
TGTGCCAGCAGCTTAGCCGGGGTTCCAACTAATGAAAAACTGTTTTTT
>TRBD2|TRBJ2-1|16|-|TRBV6-2/TRBV6-3
CASSRRTSANHNEQFF
TGTGCCAGCAGTCGGAGGACTAGCGCGAACCACAATGAGCAGTTCTTC
>TRBD1|TRBJ2-1|14|-|TRBV11-2
CASSPGTGMDEQFF
TGTGCCAGCAGCCCAGGGACAGGAATGGATGAGCAGTTCTTC
>-|TRBJ1-2|15|-|TRBV3-1
CASSATVASNYGYTF
TGTGCCAGCAGCGCGACAGTGGCCTCTAACTATGGCTACACCTTC
>-|TRBJ1-5|16|-|TRBV23-1
CASSQADTAQNQPQHF
TGCGCCAGCAGTCAAGCGGACACTGCGCAAAATCAGCCCCAGCATTTT
>-|TRBJ1-1|13|-|TRBV6-2/TRBV6-3
CASAESHPTEAFF
TGTGCCAGCGCCGAGTCCCACCCCACTGAAGCTTTCTTT
>-|TRBJ2-7|14|many|TRBV12-3/TRBV12-4
CASSLRMRNDEQYF
TGTGCCAGCAGCCTCAGGATGCGGAACGACGAGCAGTACTTC
>-|TRBJ1-6|15|-|TRBV4-2
CASSQDGLTNSPLHF
TGTGCCAGCAGCCAAGACGGTCTGACAAATTCACCCCTCCACTTT
>-|TRBJ1-1|13|many|TRBV27
CASSRYRAGEAFF
TGTGCCAGCAGCCGGTACAGGGCGGGTGAAGCTTTCTTT
>TRBD1|TRBJ2-1|16|few|TRBV9
CASSAGPGQGANEQFF
TGTGCCAGCAGCGCGGGACCGGGACAGGGTGCCAATGAGCAGTTCTTC
>-|TRBJ2-6|12|few|TRBV19
CASEAGANVLTF
TGTGCCAGTGAGGCTGGGGCCAACGTCCTGACTTTC
>-|TRBJ1-1|15|-|TRBV18
CASSPLGLGNTEAFF
TGTGCCAGCTCACCTTTAGGGCTAGGGAACACTGAAGCTTTCTTT
>TRBD1|TRBJ1-5|13|-|TRBV7-9
CASSRDRDQPQHF
TGTGCCAGCAGCCGCGACAGGGATCAGCCCCAGCATTTT
>-|TRBJ1-5|17|many|TRBV19
CASSAGGLRDSNQPQHF
TGTGCCAGTAGCGCCGGGGGGCTCCGGGATAGCAATCAGCCCCAGCATTTT
>-|TRBJ1-1|13|few|TRBV19
CASSSLGNTEAFF
TGTGCCAGTAGCAGCTTAGGTAATACTGAAGCTTTCTTT
>-|TRBJ1-2|15|many|TRBV7-9
CASSLQAGDLHGYTF
TGTGCCAGCAGCTTACAGGCAGGAGACCTTCATGGCTACACCTTC
>-|TRBJ1-5|14|many|TRBV12-3/TRBV12-4
CASSMGQDYQPQHF
TGTGCCAGCAGTATGGGTCAGGACTATCAGCCCCAGCATTTT
>-|TRBJ2-2|19|few|TRBV18
CASSPLVQLGSANTGELFF
TGTGCCAGCTCACCATTAGTACAGTTGGGTTCAGCGAACACCGGGGAGCTGTTTTTT
>-|TRBJ2-1|14|-|TRBV4-1
CASSQGLLGNEQFF
TGCGCCAGCAGCCAAGGACTTCTCGGGAATGAGCAGTTCTTC
>-|TRBJ2-5|14|many|TRBV11-2
CASSLFDRRETQYF
TGTGCCAGCAGCTTATTTGACCGGCGAGAGACCCAGTACTTC
>TRBD1|TRBJ1-4|16|few|TRBV7-2
CASSSLGTAMNEKLFF
TGTGCCAGCAGCTCTCTAGGGACAGCCATGAATGAAAAACTGTTTTTT
>-|TRBJ2-3|14|-|TRBV7-8
CASSSQGRTDTQYF
TGTGCCAGCAGCTCCCAAGGACGCACAGATACGCAGTATTTT
>TRBD1|TRBJ2-7|16|few|TRBV6-2/TRBV6-3
CASSYSRDREIYEQYF
TGTGCCAGCAGTTACTCCCGAGACAGGGAGATCTACGAGCAGTACTTC
>TRBD1|TRBJ1-3|17|few|TRBV7-2
CASSLGALGGAGNTIYF
TGTGCCAGCAGCTTAGGGGCCCTAGGGGGCGCGGGAAACACCATATATTTT
>TRBD2|TRBJ2-7|15|few|TRBV7-9
CASSPLLAGASEQYF
TGTGCCAGCAGCCCGCTACTAGCGGGAGCTTCCGAGCAGTACTTC
>-|TRBJ2-7|13|-|TRBV28
CASSKQGSYEQYF
TGTGCCAGCAGTAAACAGGGTTCCTACGAGCAGTACTTC